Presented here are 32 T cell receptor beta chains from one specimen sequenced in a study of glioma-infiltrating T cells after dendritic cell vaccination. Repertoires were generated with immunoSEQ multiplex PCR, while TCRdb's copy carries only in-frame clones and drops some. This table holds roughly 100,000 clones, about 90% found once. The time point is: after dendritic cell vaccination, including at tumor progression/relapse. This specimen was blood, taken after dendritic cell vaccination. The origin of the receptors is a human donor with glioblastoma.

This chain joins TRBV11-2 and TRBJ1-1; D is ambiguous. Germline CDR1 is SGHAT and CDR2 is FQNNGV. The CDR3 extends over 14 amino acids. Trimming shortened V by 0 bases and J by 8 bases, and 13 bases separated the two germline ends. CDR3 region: CASSLDGAALEAFF. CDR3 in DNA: TGTGCCAGCAGCTTAGATGGAGCAGCCCTAGAAGCTTTCTTT.

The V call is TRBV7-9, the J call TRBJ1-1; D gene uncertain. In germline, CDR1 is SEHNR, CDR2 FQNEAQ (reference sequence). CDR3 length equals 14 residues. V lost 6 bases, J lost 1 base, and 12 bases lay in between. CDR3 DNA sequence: TGTGCCAGCAGTAGTCAGGCGGGGAACACTGAAGCTTTCTTT. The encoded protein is CASSSQAGNTEAFF. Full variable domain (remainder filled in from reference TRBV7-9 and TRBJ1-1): DTGVSQNPRHKITKRGQNVTFRCDPISEHNRLYWYRQTLGQGPEFLTYFQNEAQLEKSRLLSDRFSAERPKGSFSTLEIQRTEQGDSAMYLCASSSQAGNTEAFFGQGTRLTVV.

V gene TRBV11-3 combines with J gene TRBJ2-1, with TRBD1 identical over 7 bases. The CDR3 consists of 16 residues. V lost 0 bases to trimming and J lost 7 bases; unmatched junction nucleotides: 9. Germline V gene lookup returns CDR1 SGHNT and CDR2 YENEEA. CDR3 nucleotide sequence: TGTGCCAGCAGCTTAGAAAGGGGGCGCTTATTGAATGAGCAGTTCTTC. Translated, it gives CASSLERGRLLNEQFF. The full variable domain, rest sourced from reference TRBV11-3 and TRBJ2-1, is EAGVVQSPRYKIIEKKQPVAFWCNPISGHNTLYWYLQNLGQGPELLIRYENEEAVDDSQLPKDRFSAERLKGVDSTLKIQPAELGDSAVYLCASSLERGRLLNEQFFGPGTRLTVL.

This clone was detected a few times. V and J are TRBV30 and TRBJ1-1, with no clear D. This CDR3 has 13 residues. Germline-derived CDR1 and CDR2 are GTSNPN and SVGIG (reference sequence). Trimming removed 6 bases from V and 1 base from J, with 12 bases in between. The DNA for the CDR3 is TGTGCCTGCCTCCTATCCCGGAACACTGAAGCTTTCTTT. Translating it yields CACLLSRNTEAFF.

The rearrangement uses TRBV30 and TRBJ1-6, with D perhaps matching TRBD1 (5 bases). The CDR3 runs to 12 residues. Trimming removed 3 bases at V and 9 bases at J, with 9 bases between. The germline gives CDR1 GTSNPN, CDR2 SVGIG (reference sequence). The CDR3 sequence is CAWSQGGSPLHF. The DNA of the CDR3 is TGTGCCTGGAGCCAGGGCGGTTCACCCCTCCACTTT.

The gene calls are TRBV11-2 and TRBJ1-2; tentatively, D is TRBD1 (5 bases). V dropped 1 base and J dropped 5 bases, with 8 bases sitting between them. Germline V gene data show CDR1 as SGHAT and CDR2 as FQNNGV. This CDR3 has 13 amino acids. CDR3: CASSLVQGYGYTF. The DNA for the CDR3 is TGTGCCAGCAGCTTAGTTCAGGGTTATGGCTACACCTTC.

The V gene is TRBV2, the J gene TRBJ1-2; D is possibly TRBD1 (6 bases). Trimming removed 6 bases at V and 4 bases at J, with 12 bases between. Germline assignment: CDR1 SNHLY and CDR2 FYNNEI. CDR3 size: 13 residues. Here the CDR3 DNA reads TGTGCCAGCAGCACAGGGCAGCTCTATGGCTACACCTTC. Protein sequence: CASSTGQLYGYTF.

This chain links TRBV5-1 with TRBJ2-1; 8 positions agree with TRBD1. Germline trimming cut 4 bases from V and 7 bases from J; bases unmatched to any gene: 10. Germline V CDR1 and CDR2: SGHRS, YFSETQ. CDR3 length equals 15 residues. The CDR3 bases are TGCGCCAGCAGCAGATCGGGACAGGTCCTAAATGAGCAGTTCTTC. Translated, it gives CASSRSGQVLNEQFF.

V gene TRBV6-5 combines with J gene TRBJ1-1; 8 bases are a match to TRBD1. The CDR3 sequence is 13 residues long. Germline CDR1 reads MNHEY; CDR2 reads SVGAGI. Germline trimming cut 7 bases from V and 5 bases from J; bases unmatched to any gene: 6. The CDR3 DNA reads TGTGCCAGCACTCGGGACAGGTCAACTGAAGCTTTCTTT. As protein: CASTRDRSTEAFF.

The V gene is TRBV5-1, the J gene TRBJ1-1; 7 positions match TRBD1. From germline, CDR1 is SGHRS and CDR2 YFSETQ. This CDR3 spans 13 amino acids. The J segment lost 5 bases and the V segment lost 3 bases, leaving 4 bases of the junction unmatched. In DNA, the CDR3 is TGCGCCAGCAGCTGGGAGACAGGGACTGAAGCTTTCTTT. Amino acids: CASSWETGTEAFF.

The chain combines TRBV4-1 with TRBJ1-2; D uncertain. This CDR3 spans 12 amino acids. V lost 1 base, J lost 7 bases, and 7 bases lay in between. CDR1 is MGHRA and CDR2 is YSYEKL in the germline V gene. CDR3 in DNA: TGCGCCAGCAGCCAAGGGAGCGGTGGCTACACCTTC. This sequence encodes CASSQGSGGYTF.

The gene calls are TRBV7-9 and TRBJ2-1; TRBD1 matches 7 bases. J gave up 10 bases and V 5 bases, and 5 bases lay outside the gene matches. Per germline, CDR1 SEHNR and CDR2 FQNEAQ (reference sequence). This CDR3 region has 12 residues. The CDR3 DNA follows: TGTGCCAGCAGCATAACGACAGGGGAGCAGTTCTTC. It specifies CASSITTGEQFF.

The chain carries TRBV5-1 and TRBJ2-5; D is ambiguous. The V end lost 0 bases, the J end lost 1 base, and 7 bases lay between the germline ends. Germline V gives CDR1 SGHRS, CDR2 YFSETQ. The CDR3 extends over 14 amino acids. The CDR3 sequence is CASSLGSSQETQYF. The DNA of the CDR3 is TGCGCCAGCAGCTTGGGTAGCTCCCAAGAGACCCAGTACTTC.

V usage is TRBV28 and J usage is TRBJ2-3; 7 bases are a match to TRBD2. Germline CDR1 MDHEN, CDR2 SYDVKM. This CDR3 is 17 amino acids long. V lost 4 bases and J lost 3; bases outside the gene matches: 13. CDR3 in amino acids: CASSSPGGAGLTDTQYF. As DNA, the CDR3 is TGTGCCAGCAGTTCCCCCGGGGGAGCGGGATTAACAGATACGCAGTATTTT.

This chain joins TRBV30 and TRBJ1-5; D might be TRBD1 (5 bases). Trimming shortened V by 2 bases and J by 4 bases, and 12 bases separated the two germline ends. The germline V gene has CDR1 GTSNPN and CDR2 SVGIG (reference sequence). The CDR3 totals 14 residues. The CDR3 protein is CAWSLTGTNQPQHF. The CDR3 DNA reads TGTGCCTGGAGTCTAACCGGGACTAATCAGCCCCAGCATTTT.

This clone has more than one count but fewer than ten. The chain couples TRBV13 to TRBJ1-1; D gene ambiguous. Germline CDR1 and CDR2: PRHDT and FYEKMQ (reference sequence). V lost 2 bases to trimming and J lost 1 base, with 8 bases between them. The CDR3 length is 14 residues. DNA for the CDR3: TGTGCCAGCAGCTTACCAGGAGGGAACACTGAAGCTTTCTTT. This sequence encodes CASSLPGGNTEAFF.

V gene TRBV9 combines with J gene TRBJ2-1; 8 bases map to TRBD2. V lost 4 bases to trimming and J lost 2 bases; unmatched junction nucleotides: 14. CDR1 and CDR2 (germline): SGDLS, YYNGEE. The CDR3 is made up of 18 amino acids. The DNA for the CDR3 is TGTGCCAGCAGCCGCATGAGCAAACTAGCGGCAACCTACAATGAGCAGTTCTTC. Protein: CASSRMSKLAATYNEQFF.

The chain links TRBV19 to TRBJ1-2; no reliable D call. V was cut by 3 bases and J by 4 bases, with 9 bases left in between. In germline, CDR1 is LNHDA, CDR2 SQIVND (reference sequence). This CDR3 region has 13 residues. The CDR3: CASSIGRGYGYTF. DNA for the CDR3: TGTGCCAGTAGTATCGGACGGGGCTATGGCTACACCTTC. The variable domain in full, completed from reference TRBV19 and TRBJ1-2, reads DGGITQSPKYLFRKEGQNVTLSCEQNLNHDAMYWYRQDPGQGLRLIYYSQIVNDFQKGDIAEGYSVSREKKESFPLTVTSAQKNPTAFYLCASSIGRGYGYTFGSGTRLTVV.

The CDR3 protein is CASSPTGYLYF. The DNA for the CDR3 is TGTGCCAGCAGCCCGACGGGGTACTTGTACTTC. This chain uses TRBV11-2 with TRBJ2-7; tentatively, D is TRBD2 (5 bases). The V gene's germline CDR1 is SGHAT and CDR2 FQNNGV. This CDR3 has 11 residues. The V and J ends lost 5 bases and 12 bases respectively, with 14 bases between them.

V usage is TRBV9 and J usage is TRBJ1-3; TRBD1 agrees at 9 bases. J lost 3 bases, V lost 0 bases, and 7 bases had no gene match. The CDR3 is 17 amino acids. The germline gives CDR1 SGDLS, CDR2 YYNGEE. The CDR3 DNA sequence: TGTGCCAGCAGCGTAGGTCGTGGGACAGGGTATGGAAACACCATATATTTT. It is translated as CASSVGRGTGYGNTIYF.

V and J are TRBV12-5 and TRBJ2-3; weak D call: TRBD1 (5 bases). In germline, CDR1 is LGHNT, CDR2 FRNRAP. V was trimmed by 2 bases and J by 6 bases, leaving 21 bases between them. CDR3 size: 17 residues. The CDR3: CASGLSLSRQGSDTQYF. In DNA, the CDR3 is TGTGCTAGTGGTTTGTCCCTATCCAGGCAGGGCAGTGATACGCAGTATTTT.

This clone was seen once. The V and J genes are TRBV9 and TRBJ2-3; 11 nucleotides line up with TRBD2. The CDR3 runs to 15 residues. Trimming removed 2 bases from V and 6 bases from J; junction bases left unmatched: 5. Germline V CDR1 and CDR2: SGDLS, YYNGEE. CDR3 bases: TGTGCCAGCAGCGTTAGCGGGGGGGCTTCGGATACGCAGTATTTT. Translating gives CASSVSGGASDTQYF.

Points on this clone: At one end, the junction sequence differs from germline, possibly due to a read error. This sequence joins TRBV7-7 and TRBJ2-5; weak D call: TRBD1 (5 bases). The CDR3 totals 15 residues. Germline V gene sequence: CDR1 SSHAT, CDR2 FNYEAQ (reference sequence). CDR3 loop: CASSLIPGRQETQYF. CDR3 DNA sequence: TGTGCTAGCAGCTTAATACCAGGGCGACAAGAGACCCAGTACTTC.

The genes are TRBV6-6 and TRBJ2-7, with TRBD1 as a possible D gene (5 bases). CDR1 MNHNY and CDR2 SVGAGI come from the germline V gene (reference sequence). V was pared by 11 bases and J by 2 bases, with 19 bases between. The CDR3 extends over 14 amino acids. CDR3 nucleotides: TGTGCCTGCACAACGCTGGACACGACCTACGAGCAGTACTTC. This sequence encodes CACTTLDTTYEQYF.

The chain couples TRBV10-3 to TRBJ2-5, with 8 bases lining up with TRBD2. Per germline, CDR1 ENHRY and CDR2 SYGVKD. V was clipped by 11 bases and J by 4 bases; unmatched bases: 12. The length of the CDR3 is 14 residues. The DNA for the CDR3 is TGTGCCTCATGGACTGGCCGGGAGGGAGAGACCCAGTACTTC. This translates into CASWTGREGETQYF.

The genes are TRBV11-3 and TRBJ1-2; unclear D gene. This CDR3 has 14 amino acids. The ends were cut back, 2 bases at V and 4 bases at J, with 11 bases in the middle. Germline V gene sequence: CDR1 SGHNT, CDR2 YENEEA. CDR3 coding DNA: TGTGCCAGCAGCTTACCCGGTAACAGCTATGGCTACACCTTC. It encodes CASSLPGNSYGYTF.

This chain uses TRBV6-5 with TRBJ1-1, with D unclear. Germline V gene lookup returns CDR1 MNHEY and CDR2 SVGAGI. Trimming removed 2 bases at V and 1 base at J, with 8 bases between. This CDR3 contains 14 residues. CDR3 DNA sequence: TGTGCCAGCAGTTACGACCGGGGGAACACTGAAGCTTTCTTT. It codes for CASSYDRGNTEAFF.

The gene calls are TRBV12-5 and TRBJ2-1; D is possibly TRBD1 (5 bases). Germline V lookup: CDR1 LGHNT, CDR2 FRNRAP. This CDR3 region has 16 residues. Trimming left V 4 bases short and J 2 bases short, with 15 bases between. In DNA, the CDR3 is TGTGCTAGTGGTTCAGACAGCTTCCCCCCCTACAATGAGCAGTTCTTC. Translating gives CASGSDSFPPYNEQFF.

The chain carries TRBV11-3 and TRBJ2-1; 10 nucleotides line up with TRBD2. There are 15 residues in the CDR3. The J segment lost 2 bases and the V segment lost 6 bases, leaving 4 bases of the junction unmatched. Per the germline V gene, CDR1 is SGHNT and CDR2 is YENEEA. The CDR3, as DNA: TGTGCCAGCAGTCGGCTAGCGGGAGCCTACAATGAGCAGTTCTTC. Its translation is CASSRLAGAYNEQFF.

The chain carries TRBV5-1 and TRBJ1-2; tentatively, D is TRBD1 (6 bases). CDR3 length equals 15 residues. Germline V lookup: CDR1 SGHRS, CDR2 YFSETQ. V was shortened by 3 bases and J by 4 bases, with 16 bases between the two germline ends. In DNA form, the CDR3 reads TGCGCCAGCAGCTCTCTTTCAGGGGACCTCTATGGCTACACCTTC. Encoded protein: CASSSLSGDLYGYTF.

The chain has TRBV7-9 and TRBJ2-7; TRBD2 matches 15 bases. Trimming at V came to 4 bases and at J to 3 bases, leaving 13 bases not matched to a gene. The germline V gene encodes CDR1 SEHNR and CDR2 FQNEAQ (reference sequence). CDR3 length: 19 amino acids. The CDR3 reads CASSYQSGLAGGVGYEQYF. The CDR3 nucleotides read TGTGCCAGCAGCTACCAATCGGGACTAGCGGGAGGAGTCGGCTACGAGCAGTACTTC.

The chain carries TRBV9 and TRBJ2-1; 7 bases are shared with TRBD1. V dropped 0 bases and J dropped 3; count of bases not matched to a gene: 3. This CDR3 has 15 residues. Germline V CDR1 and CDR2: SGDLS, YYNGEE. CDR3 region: CASSVGGQDYNEQFF. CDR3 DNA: TGTGCCAGCAGCGTAGGAGGACAGGACTACAATGAGCAGTTCTTC.